A single sample is the source of the 20 T cell receptor beta chains below, sequenced in a study of CD8 T cells in ankylosing spondylitis. A single record per CDR3 protein comes from TCRdb applying MiXCR to the 5' RACE reads. The data hold just under 350,000 distinct CDR3 sequences, with roughly 14% observed a single time. The sample was blood, either unsorted or a sorted T cell fraction (not recorded which). These TCRs come from a male donor with ankylosing spondylitis or in good health (not recorded which).

The chain is built from TRBV10-3 and TRBJ1-1; D is ambiguous. Germline assignment: CDR1 ENHRY and CDR2 SYGVKD. With 0 bases removed from V and 1 base from J, the gap between germline ends came to 12 bases. The CDR3 is 16 residues long. CDR3 coding DNA: TGTGCCATCAGTGAGTCACTCGCTACCTCGAACACTGAAGCTTTCTTT. It is translated as CAISESLATSNTEAFF.

There are a few counts of this clonotype. The chain has TRBV10-3 and TRBJ2-1, with 7 bases lining up with TRBD2. The CDR3 is made up of 15 amino acids. In germline, CDR1 is ENHRY, CDR2 SYGVKD. With 3 bases clipped from V and 2 bases from J, the junction kept 4 bases outside the gene matches. Here the CDR3 reads CAISDGGSPYNEQFF. The CDR3 DNA follows: TGTGCCATCAGTGACGGCGGGAGTCCCTACAATGAGCAGTTCTTC.

By proportion, this clonotype is medium-sized. The chain is built from TRBV12-3 or TRBV12-4 and TRBJ2-2; D tentatively reads TRBD1 or TRBD2 (7 bases each). The CDR3 runs to 14 residues. Between the trimmed V and J ends, which lost 8 bases and 3 bases, there was a span of 13 bases. CDR3 residues: CASSPGGDTGELFF. The CDR3 region has the DNA TGTGCCAGCTCACCAGGGGGGGACACCGGGGAGCTGTTTTTT.

At least ten counts were recorded for this clonotype. This chain connects TRBV12-3 or TRBV12-4 to TRBJ2-5; TRBD2 aligns across 13 bases. V shed 6 bases and J 4 bases; nucleotides not matched to a gene: 8. CDR3 length: 16 amino acids. The CDR3 coding sequence is TGTGCCAGCAGCCCTGGGGGACTAGCGGGGAGAGAGACCCAGTACTTC. It translates to CASSPGGLAGRETQYF.

The chain recombines TRBV2 with TRBJ2-3; TRBD1 aligns across 8 bases. Germline CDR1 is SNHLY and CDR2 is FYNNEI. The CDR3 loop spans 15 amino acids. J lost 2 bases, V lost 4 bases, and 5 bases had no gene match. CDR3 loop: CASSGRTGLTDTQYF. The CDR3 DNA reads TGTGCCAGCAGTGGAAGGACAGGGCTCACAGATACGCAGTATTTT. The full variable domain, completed using reference TRBV2 and TRBJ2-3, is EPEVTQTPSHQVTQMGQEVILRCVPISNHLYFYWYRQILGQKVEFLVSFYNNEISEKSEIFDDQFSVERPDGSNFTLKIRSTKLEDSAMYFCASSGRTGLTDTQYFGPGTRLTVL.

The V call is TRBV9, the J call TRBJ1-2; D uncertain. The V and J ends lost 2 bases and 4 bases respectively, with 9 bases between them. This CDR3 contains 13 residues. Per the germline V gene, CDR1 is SGDLS and CDR2 is YYNGEE. CDR3 region: CASSVSSGYGYTF. The CDR3 bases are TGTGCCAGCAGCGTGTCCTCTGGCTATGGCTACACCTTC.

The V call is TRBV2, the J call TRBJ1-1, with a weak D call TRBD1 (5 bases). Trimming took off 6 bases at V and 3 bases at J, with 17 bases between the two ends. Germline CDR1 and CDR2: SNHLY and FYNNEI. This CDR3 spans 15 amino acids. The CDR3 loop is CASSGGSGRDTEAFF. The CDR3 DNA sequence: TGTGCCAGCAGCGGGGGATCCGGGAGGGACACTGAAGCTTTCTTT.

The table lists this clonotype with a few counts. The chain is built from TRBV5-1 and TRBJ1-2; D is uncertain. Germline CDR1 SGHRS, CDR2 YFSETQ. There are 13 residues in the CDR3. The V end lost 4 bases, the J end lost 0 bases, and 7 bases lay between the germline ends. This CDR3 is CASSKTANYGYTF. The DNA of the CDR3 is TGCGCCAGCAGCAAGACGGCTAACTATGGCTACACCTTC.

The rearrangement joins TRBV19 to TRBJ2-7; D is unresolved. The CDR3 contains 12 residues. Trimming cost V 2 bases and J 6 bases, with 8 bases left between them. Germline V gene sequence: CDR1 LNHDA, CDR2 SQIVND (reference sequence). The CDR3 sequence: CASSIPAGEQYF. The CDR3 coding sequence is TGTGCCAGTAGTATACCAGCAGGCGAGCAGTACTTC.

This clonotype has at least ten counts. This sequence joins TRBV15 and TRBJ2-4; D not resolved. CDR1 is LNHNV, CDR2 YYDKDF, per germline (reference sequence). Trimming took off 3 bases at V and 8 bases at J, with 8 bases between the two ends. The length of the CDR3 is 12 residues. The CDR3 loop reads CATSSVKDIQYF. CDR3 coding DNA: TGTGCCACCAGCAGTGTAAAGGACATTCAGTACTTC.

This clonotype has a count of ten or more. The chain combines TRBV2 with TRBJ2-1, with a possible D match to TRBD2 (6 bases). The V gene's germline CDR1 is SNHLY and CDR2 FYNNEI. V was pared by 7 bases and J by 2 bases, with 18 bases between. This CDR3 is 16 amino acids long. DNA of the CDR3: TGTGCCAGCATCATCACTAGCCCTGACACCTACAATGAGCAGTTCTTC. This sequence encodes CASIITSPDTYNEQFF. Drawing the rest from reference TRBV2 and TRBJ2-1, the complete variable domain is EPEVTQTPSHQVTQMGQEVILRCVPISNHLYFYWYRQILGQKVEFLVSFYNNEISEKSEIFDDQFSVERPDGSNFTLKIRSTKLEDSAMYFCASIITSPDTYNEQFFGPGTRLTVL.

This clonotype was seen more than once but under ten times. The rearrangement uses TRBV7-2 and TRBJ2-2; 15 nucleotides align to TRBD2. Germline V gene lookup returns CDR1 SGHTA and CDR2 FQGNSA. The V gene end was trimmed by 4 bases and the J gene end by 7 bases; junction bases not matched to a gene: 4. This CDR3 has 16 amino acids. CDR3 protein: CASSWTSGGAGGELFF. The CDR3 DNA sequence: TGTGCCAGCAGCTGGACTAGCGGGGGGGCCGGCGGGGAGCTGTTTTTT.

This clonotype was detected many times. The chain uses TRBV12-3 or TRBV12-4 and TRBJ1-1, with a weak D call TRBD1 (5 bases). The CDR3 is 13 amino acids. The V end lost 4 bases, the J end lost 3 bases, and 9 bases lay between the germline ends. The chain's CDR3 is CASSSGRDTEAFF. The CDR3 DNA is TGTGCCAGCAGTTCAGGGCGGGACACTGAAGCTTTCTTT.

The rearrangement joins TRBV5-6 to TRBJ2-1; the D is unclear. Germline-derived CDR1 and CDR2 are SGHDT and YYEEEE. With 9 bases removed from V and 3 bases from J, the gap between germline ends came to 22 bases. CDR3 length: 16 residues. The CDR3: CATHTSTSVLYNEQFF. CDR3 DNA: TGTGCCACTCACACTTCCACGTCAGTCCTCTACAATGAGCAGTTCTTC.

The V gene is TRBV4-1, the J gene TRBJ2-7; 10 bases are shared with TRBD2. Germline CDR1 and CDR2: MGHRA and YSYEKL. CDR3 length: 16 amino acids. V dropped 0 bases and J dropped 7; count of bases not matched to a gene: 9. DNA for the CDR3: TGCGCCAGCAGCCAAGATTGGAGCGGGAGGGCCTTTGAGCAGTACTTC. Its protein product is CASSQDWSGRAFEQYF.

In this sample, this clonotype turned up a few times. The chain has TRBV7-9 and TRBJ1-2; TRBD1 agrees at 7 bases. The V and J ends lost 1 base and 6 bases, in that order; junction bases with no gene match: 14. This CDR3 region has 17 residues. Germline CDR1 is SEHNR and CDR2 is FQNEAQ (reference sequence). The CDR3: CASSLGWTGPLTDGYTF. DNA of the CDR3: TGTGCCAGCAGCTTAGGATGGACAGGCCCACTGACGGATGGCTACACCTTC.

The rearrangement links TRBV5-6 to TRBJ2-3; the match to TRBD2 covers 8 bases. This CDR3 region has 17 residues. After removal of 1 base from V and 0 bases from J, the junction contained 7 bases not matched to a gene. The germline CDR1 and CDR2 sequences are SGHDT and YYEEEE. For the CDR3, the DNA is TGTGCCAGCAGCTTGATAGGCTCTAGCGGGAGCACAGATACGCAGTATTTT. Its protein product is CASSLIGSSGSTDTQYF.

CDR3 DNA sequence: TGTGCCAGCTCCCGGGGTCTAGCGGGGAACTACGAGCAGTACTTC. It specifies CASSRGLAGNYEQYF. This chain connects TRBV18 to TRBJ2-7, with TRBD2 matching over 9 bases. CDR1 is KGHSH and CDR2 is LQKENI in the germline V gene. The CDR3 contains 15 residues. Losses at the gene ends were 6 bases for V and 3 bases for J; bases not matched to a gene: 9.

This clonotype was counted between two and nine times. The rearrangement links TRBV30 to TRBJ2-7; D is possibly TRBD1 (5 bases). The CDR3 loop spans 13 amino acids. The V and J ends lost 1 base and 4 bases respectively, with 11 bases between them. Germline CDR1 is GTSNPN and CDR2 is SVGIG (reference sequence). The CDR3 DNA sequence: TGTGCCTGGAGTGCCTCAGGGCCATACGAGCAGTACTTC. This sequence encodes CAWSASGPYEQYF.

In its sample, this clonotype was seen a few times. This chain connects TRBV6-5 to TRBJ1-5; 7 positions agree with TRBD1. The CDR3 length is 16 residues. V was clipped by 0 bases and J by 0 bases; unmatched bases: 2. Germline assignment: CDR1 MNHEY and CDR2 SVGAGI. Here the CDR3 reads CASSYSGQPSNQPQHF. DNA for the CDR3: TGTGCCAGCAGTTACTCGGGACAGCCTAGCAATCAGCCCCAGCATTTT.